The 20 T cell receptor beta chains below all came from one sample that was sequenced in a study of shared clonotypes between healthy human individuals. The protocol was immunoSEQ multiplex PCR, while the TCRdb copy is restricted to in-frame clones and leaves out a portion. The repertoire includes roughly 680,000 clones, about two thirds of them detected once, and under 2% sits in the top ten. The sample taken for sequencing was memory CD4+ T cells sorted from blood. The subset is: CD45RA-negative fraction. All receptors come from a woman under 40 in good health.

The genes are TRBV7-2 and TRBJ2-7; the D gene is possibly TRBD1 (6 bases). This CDR3 region has 14 residues. Germline V gene data show CDR1 as SGHTA and CDR2 as FQGNSA. Trimming removed 5 bases at V and 6 bases at J, with 17 bases between. CDR3 sequence reads: CASSPGGQQGEQYF. CDR3 in DNA: TGTGCCAGCAGCCCAGGCGGACAGCAAGGCGAGCAGTACTTC.

V and J are TRBV30 and TRBJ1-3; unclear D gene. The CDR3 is 16 residues long. The germline V gene has CDR1 GTSNPN and CDR2 SVGIG (reference sequence). Trimming stripped 0 bases from V and 0 bases from J, with 12 bases between. The CDR3 DNA is TGTGCCTGGAGTGTGGCCGACGGCAGCTCTGGAAACACCATATATTTT. Translating it yields CAWSVADGSSGNTIYF.

This chain connects TRBV5-1 to TRBJ1-3; perhaps TRBD1 as D (5 bases). Deletions cut 0 bases from V and 0 bases from J, with 10 bases between. The CDR3 length is 16 residues. Germline assignment: CDR1 SGHRS and CDR2 YFSETQ. The CDR3 loop reads CASSLGDGVSGNTIYF. CDR3 DNA: TGCGCCAGCAGCTTGGGGGACGGTGTCTCTGGAAACACCATATATTTT.

This clone was found once. This rearrangement joins TRBV27 to TRBJ2-7; 10 positions agree with TRBD2. Germline CDR1 MNHEY, CDR2 SMNVEV (reference sequence). Germline trimming cut 9 bases from V and 4 bases from J; bases unmatched to any gene: 12. The CDR3 has 15 amino acids. CDR3 loop: CASRRGLAGAYEQYF. In DNA form, the CDR3 reads TGTGCCAGTCGAAGGGGCCTAGCGGGAGCGTACGAGCAGTACTTC.

This rearrangement joins TRBV7-3 to TRBJ2-1; 10 bases agree with TRBD2. CDR3 length: 15 amino acids. CDR1 and CDR2 from the germline V gene are SGHTA and FQGTGA. V shed 2 bases and J 8 bases; nucleotides not matched to a gene: 6. Here the CDR3 reads CASSLVLAGVDEQFF. Written as DNA, the CDR3 is TGTGCCAGCAGCTTAGTTCTAGCGGGAGTTGATGAGCAGTTCTTC. The entire variable domain, with the rest obtained from reference TRBV7-3 and TRBJ2-1, is as follows: GAGVSQTPSNKVTEKGKYVELRCDPISGHTALYWYRQSLGQGPEFLIYFQGTGAADDSGLPNDRFFAVRPEGSVSTLKIQRTERGDSAVYLCASSLVLAGVDEQFFGPGTRLTVL.

The rearrangement joins TRBV7-8 to TRBJ2-5; TRBD2 aligns across 9 bases. Per the germline V gene, CDR1 is SGHVS and CDR2 is FQNEAQ. The CDR3 runs to 17 residues. With V trimmed by 5 bases and J by 2 bases, 12 bases remained unmatched. CDR3 in amino acids: CASSETGTSKSQETQYF. DNA for the CDR3: TGTGCCAGCAGCGAGACCGGGACTAGCAAAAGTCAAGAGACCCAGTACTTC.

The chain carries TRBV7-9 and TRBJ2-5; 13 bases line up with TRBD2. Germline CDR1 is SEHNR and CDR2 is FQNEAQ (reference sequence). Germline trimming cut 5 bases from V and 4 bases from J; bases unmatched to any gene: 7. This CDR3 comprises 16 residues. DNA for the CDR3: TGTGCCAGCAGCGGACTAGCGGGAGTAAGTGCAGAGACCCAGTACTTC. Its protein is CASSGLAGVSAETQYF. The full variable domain, completed using reference TRBV7-9 and TRBJ2-5, is DTGVSQNPRHKITKRGQNVTFRCDPISEHNRLYWYRQTLGQGPEFLTYFQNEAQLEKSRLLSDRFSAERPKGSFSTLEIQRTEQGDSAMYLCASSGLAGVSAETQYFGPGTRLLVL.

This clone was observed a single time. The V and J genes are TRBV5-6 and TRBJ2-2, with a weak D call TRBD1 (5 bases). Trimming took off 0 bases at V and 3 bases at J, with 21 bases between the two ends. CDR1 is SGHDT and CDR2 is YYEEEE in the germline V gene. The CDR3 sequence is 19 residues long. Here the CDR3 DNA reads TGTGCCAGCAGCTTGGAGTGGACATCCGGCCACCCGTACACCGGGGAGCTGTTTTTT. Residues: CASSLEWTSGHPYTGELFF.

The V call is TRBV25-1, the J call TRBJ1-1; D is perhaps TRBD1 (5 bases). V was shortened by 4 bases and J by 4 bases, with 16 bases between the two germline ends. The CDR3 covers 15 residues. Germline CDR1 is MGHDK and CDR2 is SYGVNS. The CDR3 reads CASSGSGAVGTEAFF. Here the CDR3 DNA reads TGTGCCAGCAGTGGCTCCGGGGCCGTGGGCACTGAAGCTTTCTTT.

Written as DNA, the CDR3 is TGTGCCAGCAGGGAAGGAGGCGCAGGACAGGGGAGGAATCAGCCCCAGCATTTT. Protein sequence: CASREGGAGQGRNQPQHF. The chain has TRBV28 and TRBJ1-5, with 9 bases that match TRBD1. V gave up 6 bases and J gave up 4 bases; unmatched junction bases: 16. Germline V gene sequence: CDR1 MDHEN, CDR2 SYDVKM. The CDR3 runs to 18 residues.

The CDR3 sequence is CASSYRVADTQYF. The DNA of the CDR3 is TGTGCCAGCAGCTATAGGGTTGCAGATACGCAGTATTTT. This chain links TRBV7-9 with TRBJ2-3, with D unclear. V lost 4 bases to trimming and J lost 4 bases, with 9 bases between them. The CDR3 consists of 13 residues. Per the germline V gene, CDR1 is SEHNR and CDR2 is FQNEAQ (reference sequence).

The rearrangement joins TRBV4-1 to TRBJ2-1; D is ambiguous. The CDR3 has 18 amino acids. The germline V gene has CDR1 MGHRA and CDR2 YSYEKL. Trimming shortened V by 0 bases and J by 0 bases, and 15 bases separated the two germline ends. CDR3 residues: CASSQDFPGIRSYNEQFF. As DNA, the CDR3 is TGCGCCAGCAGCCAAGACTTTCCGGGTATACGCTCCTACAATGAGCAGTTCTTC.

As concerns this clone: This sample also contains other DNA sequences that code for the same CDR3. The CDR3 region is CASSPGQGRQPQHF. The CDR3 nucleotides are TGTGCCAGCTCACCAGGACAGGGGCGTCAGCCCCAGCATTTT. This rearrangement joins TRBV18 to TRBJ1-5; TRBD1 matches 9 bases. The CDR3 is 14 residues long. Germline values: CDR1 KGHSH, CDR2 LQKENI. The V gene end was trimmed by 2 bases and the J gene end by 6 bases; junction bases not matched to a gene: 2.

The chain couples TRBV11-1 to TRBJ2-2; 13 positions agree with TRBD2. The CDR3 spans 19 residues. Germline lookup yields CDR1 SGHAT and CDR2 FQDESV (reference sequence). V shed 5 bases and J 6 bases; nucleotides not matched to a gene: 15. DNA of the CDR3: TGTGCCAGCAGCCAGGCCGCCACTAGCGGGAGGGCCGGTGCCGGGGAGCTGTTTTTT. This encodes CASSQAATSGRAGAGELFF.

This chain connects TRBV28 to TRBJ2-7; 9 bases are shared with TRBD2. V trimming: 7 bases; J trimming: 2 bases; junction bases outside the gene matches: 6. Looked up from germline, CDR1 is MDHEN and CDR2 is SYDVKM. The CDR3 is 14 amino acids. CDR3 nucleotide sequence: TGTGCCAGCACCTTGACTAGCGGTACCTACGAGCAGTACTTC. Residues: CASTLTSGTYEQYF.

This clone was counted at least ten times. This sequence joins TRBV6-5 and TRBJ2-1; a weak D match, TRBD1 (6 bases). There are 14 residues in the CDR3. Germline CDR1 MNHEY, CDR2 SVGAGI. V lost 6 bases to trimming and J lost 4 bases, with 13 bases between them. The CDR3 DNA reads as TGTGCCAGCAGACCTCCGGGACAATACAATGAGCAGTTCTTC. This sequence encodes CASRPPGQYNEQFF.

This clone appeared once. This chain uses TRBV7-9 with TRBJ2-1; 11 bases line up with TRBD2. The CDR3 loop spans 15 amino acids. Germline CDR1 and CDR2: SEHNR and FQNEAQ (reference sequence). J was trimmed by 9 bases and V by 4 bases; bases with no gene match: 8. This CDR3 is CASSSPGTSGSEQFF. Written as DNA, the CDR3 is TGTGCCAGCAGCTCTCCCGGAACTAGCGGGAGTGAGCAGTTCTTC.

As for this clone: At the DNA level, this CDR3 is encoded by other sequences in the same sample as well. The chain recombines TRBV28 with TRBJ1-1; perhaps TRBD1 as D (6 bases). CDR1 and CDR2 from the germline V gene are MDHEN and SYDVKM. This CDR3 has 13 amino acids. V lost 4 bases and J lost 5, with 11 bases in between. The CDR3 nucleotides read TGTGCCAGCAGTTCTCAGGGGCGAACTGAAGCTTTCTTT. It codes for CASSSQGRTEAFF.

This clone was detected ten times or more. The chain recombines TRBV18 with TRBJ2-3; D uncertain. This CDR3 is 15 amino acids long. V was trimmed by 0 bases and J by 1 base, leaving 8 bases between them. Germline-derived CDR1 and CDR2 are KGHSH and LQKENI. The CDR3 loop is CASSPPSYGTDTQYF. CDR3 bases: TGTGCCAGCTCACCACCGAGTTACGGCACAGATACGCAGTATTTT.

The chain carries TRBV4-2 and TRBJ1-2; D is unresolved. The germline V and J ends were trimmed by 0 bases and 2 bases, with 10 bases remaining between them. CDR3 length equals 15 residues. Germline V gene lookup returns CDR1 LGHNA and CDR2 YNFKEQ. Here the CDR3 reads CASSQDSRRNYGYTF. CDR3 in DNA: TGTGCCAGCAGCCAAGATTCGCGGCGAAACTATGGCTACACCTTC.